The T cell receptor (beta chain) under discussion was sequenced for a study of early T cells in non-severe SARS-CoV-2 infection. Researchers attached unique molecular identifiers to individual cDNA molecules. MiXCR, run by TCRdb on the 5' RACE reads, gives a single entry per CDR3 protein. The sample carries around 60,000 distinct CDR3 sequences, less than 20% recorded once. The starting material was whole blood, obtained at baseline. The TCR was taken from an adult who was a healthcare worker with PCR-confirmed SARS-CoV-2 infection or an uninfected control (not recorded which).

The CDR3 region is CASSLRFRTDTQYF. CDR3 in DNA: TGCGCCAGCAGCTTACGATTTCGCACAGATACGCAGTATTTT. This sequence joins TRBV5-1 and TRBJ2-3; unclear D gene. Trimming shortened V by 2 bases and J by 1 base, and 8 bases separated the two germline ends. Germline CDR1 reads SGHRS; CDR2 reads YFSETQ. The CDR3 contains 14 residues.